This TCR beta chain was sequenced during a study of cytomegalovirus exposure and HLA in healthy donors. Whole-study findings and limits: Most TCR sequences were rare, but some public TCRs occurred in many donors. Associated with cytomegalovirus, according to the listing, were some 150 TCR beta chains.

Primers included in the PCR were 60 Vbeta and 13 Jbeta primers. Clones were read by immunoSEQ multiplex PCR, and TCRdb kept only the in-frame ones, dropping some. The sample holds about 150,000 clones. The CDR3 contains 13 residues. The V gene lost 0 bases and the J gene lost 6 bases, with 7 bases spanning the gap. CDR1 is KGHSY and CDR2 is FQNENV in the germline V gene. Comment on this clone: Its antigen is currently unknown.

The sequence was obtained from a man aged 25 to 45 in good health and CMV-seronegative. The sample taken for sequencing was PBMCs. The chain links TRBV16 to TRBJ2-3; D possibly corresponds to TRBD2 (6 bases). The DNA for the CDR3 is TGTGCCAGCAGCCAATCCCGGGGGGATACGCAGTATTTT. Encoded protein: CASSQSRGDTQYF.